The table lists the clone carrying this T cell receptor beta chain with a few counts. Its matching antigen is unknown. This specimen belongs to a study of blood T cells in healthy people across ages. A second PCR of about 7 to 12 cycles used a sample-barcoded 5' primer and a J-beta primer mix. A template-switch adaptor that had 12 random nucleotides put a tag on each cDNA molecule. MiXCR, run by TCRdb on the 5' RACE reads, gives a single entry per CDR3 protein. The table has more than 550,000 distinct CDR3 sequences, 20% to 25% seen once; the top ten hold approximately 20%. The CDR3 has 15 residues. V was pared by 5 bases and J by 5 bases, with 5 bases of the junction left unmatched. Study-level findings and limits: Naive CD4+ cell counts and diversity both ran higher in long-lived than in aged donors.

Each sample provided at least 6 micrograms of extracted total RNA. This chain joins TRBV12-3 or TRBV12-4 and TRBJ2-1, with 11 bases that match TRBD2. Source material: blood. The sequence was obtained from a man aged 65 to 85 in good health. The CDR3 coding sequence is TGTGCCAGCAGTCCTAGCGGGGGGTTCAACAATGAGCAGTTCTTC. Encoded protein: CASSPSGGFNNEQFF.